A selection of T cell receptor beta chains follows, all from one sample in a study of shared T cell receptors in the human thymus. Clones were read by immunoSEQ multiplex PCR, and TCRdb kept only the in-frame ones, dropping some. The sample lists about 380,000 clones; just under 95% were seen once. The specimen sequenced was thymocytes. These receptors were collected from a human donor. CDR3s include the opening cysteine and the closing phenylalanine or tryptophan. D genes are given only for firm matches. Size is omitted from some rows. Given values are once, few, many or a class for expanded clones.

NA	TRBV11-2	TRBD2	TRBJ2-7	TGTGCCAGCAGCTGCGGGGGACCCTCCTACGAGCAGTACTTC	CASSCGGPSYEQYF
NA	TRBV19	NA	TRBJ2-7	TGTGCCAGTAGTATAGATCTTACAGCCTACGAGCAGTACTTC	CASSIDLTAYEQYF
NA	TRBV5-6	NA	TRBJ1-1	TGTGCCAGCAGCCTGCTCAGATCGAACACTGAAGCTTTCTTT	CASSLLRSNTEAFF
once	TRBV7-8	TRBD1	TRBJ2-1	TGTGCCAGCAGCCCTGGCCGGGACAGGGTCTACAATGAGCAGTTCTTC	CASSPGRDRVYNEQFF
NA	TRBV4-3	NA	TRBJ1-3	TGCGCCAGCAGCCAAGAAAGGTCTGGAAACACCATATATTTT	CASSQERSGNTIYF
NA	TRBV28	TRBD1	TRBJ1-4	TGTGCCAGCAGGCTAGACAGGGGCCCAACTAATGAAAAACTGTTTTTT	CASRLDRGPTNEKLFF
NA	TRBV7-7	NA	TRBJ2-5	TGTGCCAGCAGCTTAGTCGGCGGCGTACAAGAGACCCAGTACTTC	CASSLVGGVQETQYF
NA	TRBV7-8	TRBD1	TRBJ2-7	TGTGCCAGCAGCTCACCATGTCCTGAAGGACAGGGGTTAACCTACGAGCAGTACTTC	CASSSPCPEGQGLTYEQYF
NA	TRBV9	NA	TRBJ2-1	TGTGCCAGCAGCGTTTCCCAAGCCGGGACGGACTACAATGAGCAGTTCTTC	CASSVSQAGTDYNEQFF
NA	TRBV21-1	NA	TRBJ2-2	TGTGCCAGGACCCAGGGGGGCGCGGACACCGGGGAGCTGTTTTTT	CARTQGGADTGELFF
NA	TRBV28	NA	TRBJ2-1	TGTGCCAGCAGTTGCCGACAGGCCCCTAGGGGCAATGAGCAGTTCTTC	CASSCRQAPRGNEQFF
once	TRBV2	TRBD2	TRBJ2-7	TGTGCCAGCAGTGTCCTAGCGGGAGATGAAGGTTACGAGCAGTACTTC	CASSVLAGDEGYEQYF
NA	TRBV27	NA	TRBJ1-3	TGTGCCAGCAGTCCGACCCGAAAAACACAGCGCTACTCTGGAAACACCATATATTTT	CASSPTRKTQRYSGNTIYF
NA	TRBV29-1	TRBD1	TRBJ1-2	TGCAGCGTTGGAGACAGGGATGGATCCCCCTATGGCTACACCTTC	CSVGDRDGSPYGYTF
once	TRBV28	TRBD1	TRBJ2-7	TGTGCCAGCAGTGCACCAGGGGGTGTACTCTACGAGCAGTACTTC	CASSAPGGVLYEQYF
NA	TRBV28	NA	TRBJ2-3	TGTGCCAGCAGCCAGGACGGCCGGTCGACAGATACGCAGTATTTT	CASSQDGRSTDTQYF
NA	TRBV28	NA	TRBJ2-7	TGTGCCAGCAGTTTATCGGTTTTTCAGTACTTC	CASSLSVFQYF
NA	TRBV7-2	NA	TRBJ2-1	TGTGCCAGCAGCTTAAGCCGGGCAATATACAATGAGCAGTTCTTC	CASSLSRAIYNEQFF
NA	TRBV18	NA	TRBJ1-1	TGTGCCAGCTCACCACCCCGGGTTCACGAAGCTTTCTTT	CASSPPRVHEAFF
once	TRBV6-9	NA	TRBJ2-7	TGTGCCAGCAGTTCACCCAAGGGATCCAGACCTACGCCGACCTACGAGCAGTACTTC	CASSSPKGSRPTPTYEQYF
few	TRBV29-1	NA	TRBJ1-5	TGCAGCGTTGGTGCAGGGTTTAGACAGCCCCAGCATTTT	CSVGAGFRQPQHF
NA	TRBV28	NA	TRBJ1-2	TGTGCCAGCAGCCCAAATAGAGTTGCCGCAACCTCTAACTATGGCTACACCTTC	CASSPNRVAATSNYGYTF
NA	TRBV6-5	NA	TRBJ2-3	TGTGCCAGCAGTTATCGGAGGGCCCAGGATACGCAGTATTTT	CASSYRRAQDTQYF
NA	TRBV7-6	NA	TRBJ2-7	TGTGCCAGCAGCTTAACTTTCTTTCGCGGGATCGGGTACGAGCAGTACTTC	CASSLTFFRGIGYEQYF
NA	TRBV6-6	NA	TRBJ2-1	TGTGCCAGCAGTTACGGGCCCCCCGGCCCCTACAATGAGCAGTTCTTC	CASSYGPPGPYNEQFF
NA	TRBV4-3	NA	TRBJ2-3	TGCGCCAGCAGCCAAGGTGGGTCTGGGACAGATACGCAGTATTTT	CASSQGGSGTDTQYF
once	TRBV14	TRBD1	TRBJ1-1	TGTGCCAGCGCCCACCGAGGACAGGGGGGAGTTGGACTTGAAGCTTTCTTT	CASAHRGQGGVGLEAFF
NA	TRBV4-2	TRBD2	TRBJ2-4	TGTGCCAGCAGCCAAGTCGCGGGGGTAGCCAAAAACATTCAGTACTTC	CASSQVAGVAKNIQYF
NA	TRBV11-2	TRBD1	TRBJ1-2	TGTGCCAGCAGCTTAGCAGGGGGGGGCAGTCACTATGGCTACACCTTC	CASSLAGGGSHYGYTF
NA	TRBV27	TRBD1	TRBJ1-1	TGTGCCAGCAGTTTAAGGGACAGGGGGGCAGAGGTCACTGAAGCTTTCTTT	CASSLRDRGAEVTEAFF
few	TRBV16	NA	TRBJ1-3	TGTGCCAGCAGCCAACGGCAGGGAACGAACACCATATATTTT	CASSQRQGTNTIYF
NA	TRBV28	NA	TRBJ1-2	TGTGCCAGCAGTTCGCCCCCGGACGGTCCCTATGGCTACACCTTC	CASSSPPDGPYGYTF
NA	TRBV30	NA	TRBJ2-1	TGTGCCTGGAGTGTACTAGGGGAAAACCACAATGAGCAGTTCTTC	CAWSVLGENHNEQFF
NA	TRBV4-3	TRBD1	TRBJ1-1	TGCGCCAGCAGCCAAGAATGGGGACAGTTGAACACTGAAGCTTTCTTT	CASSQEWGQLNTEAFF
NA	TRBV4-3	NA	TRBJ1-1	TGCGCCAGCAGCCAAGACAGGGACATGAACACTGAAGCTTTCTTT	CASSQDRDMNTEAFF
NA	TRBV29-1	TRBD2	TRBJ2-2	TGCAGCGTGAGGACTAGCGGGAGTTCAGGGGAGCTGTTTTTT	CSVRTSGSSGELFF
NA	TRBV4-1	NA	TRBJ2-4	TGCGCCAGCAGCCAAGATAGACGGACAGCAGATCCTGCCAAAAACATTCAGTACTTC	CASSQDRRTADPAKNIQYF
once	TRBV7-8	NA	TRBJ1-2	TGTGCCAGCAGCCCGGTACTGGGGGATGGCTACACCTTC	CASSPVLGDGYTF
NA	TRBV5-1	NA	TRBJ2-2	TGCGCCAGCAGCTTGGCAAGAGGGGGGAACACCGGGGAGCTGTTTTTT	CASSLARGGNTGELFF
NA	TRBV4-1	NA	TRBJ1-2	TGCGCCAGCAGCCAGCGCCGCCTCGCGGGGTCCGCAAACTATGGCTACACCTTC	CASSQRRLAGSANYGYTF
NA	TRBV27	NA	TRBJ1-1	TGTGCCAGCAGTTCTCCGGGGACTATTGGCACTGAAGCTTTCTTT	CASSSPGTIGTEAFF
once	TRBV7-9	NA	TRBJ2-1	TGTGCCAGCAGCTTAGATCTATCGGGGACCCCTCTCGTTGATGAGCAGTTCTTC	CASSLDLSGTPLVDEQFF